This TCR beta chain was obtained from a study of cytomegalovirus exposure and HLA in healthy donors. Regarding the study as a whole: Cytomegalovirus-associated status was assigned to about 150 TCR beta chains. An analysis done earlier found most TCR beta V segments productive about 87% or about 30% of the time.

Turning to this clone: Its antigen is not identified.

The PCR contained 60 Vbeta and 13 Jbeta primers. Method: immunoSEQ multiplex PCR; TCRdb's copy keeps in-frame clones and lacks some. The sample comprises 110,000 or so clones, 81% of which are singletons, and less than 2.5% rests with the top ten. V was pared by 6 bases and J by 1 base, with 3 bases of the junction left unmatched. From germline, CDR1 is KGHSH and CDR2 LQKENI. This CDR3 is built from 14 residues. This sequence was found in a woman between 25 and 40 years old in good health and CMV-seronegative. Sequencing used PBMCs. V is TRBV18 and J is TRBJ2-5, with 9 bases lining up with TRBD1. CDR3 DNA: TGTGCCAGCTCGTTACAGGGGGCCCAAGAGACCCAGTACTTC. This translates into CASSLQGAQETQYF.